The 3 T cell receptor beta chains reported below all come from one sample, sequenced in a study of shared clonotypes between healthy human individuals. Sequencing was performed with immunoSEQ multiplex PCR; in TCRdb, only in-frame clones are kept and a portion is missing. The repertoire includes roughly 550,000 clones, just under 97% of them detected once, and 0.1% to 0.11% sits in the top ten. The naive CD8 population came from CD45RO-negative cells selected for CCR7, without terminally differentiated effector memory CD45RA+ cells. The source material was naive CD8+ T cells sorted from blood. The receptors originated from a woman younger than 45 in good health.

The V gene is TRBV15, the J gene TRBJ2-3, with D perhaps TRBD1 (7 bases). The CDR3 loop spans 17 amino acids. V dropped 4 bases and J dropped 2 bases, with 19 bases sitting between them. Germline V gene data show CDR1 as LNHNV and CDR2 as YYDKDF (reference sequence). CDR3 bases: TGTGCCACCAGCAAGGCGGGACAGTCAATGTACACAGATACGCAGTATTTT. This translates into CATSKAGQSMYTDTQYF.

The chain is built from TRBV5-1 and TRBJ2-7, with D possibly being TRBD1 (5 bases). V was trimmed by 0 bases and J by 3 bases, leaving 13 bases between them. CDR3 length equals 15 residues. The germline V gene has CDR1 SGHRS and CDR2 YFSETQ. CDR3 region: CASSLAVGASYEQYF. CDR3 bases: TGCGCCAGCAGCTTGGCGGTTGGGGCCAGCTACGAGCAGTACTTC. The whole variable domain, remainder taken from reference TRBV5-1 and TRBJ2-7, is KAGVTQTPRYLIKTRGQQVTLSCSPISGHRSVSWYQQTPGQGLQFLFEYFSETQRNKGNFPGRFSGRQFSNSRSEMNVSTLELGDSALYLCASSLAVGASYEQYFGPGTRLTVT.

CDR3 nucleotides: TGTGCCAGCAGTTTCCCCGGGAGTGGCTCCTACAATGAGCAGTTCTTC. Translating it yields CASSFPGSGSYNEQFF. V usage is TRBV27 and J usage is TRBJ2-1; a possible D gene is TRBD2 (6 bases). The V end lost 3 bases, the J end lost 0 bases, and 12 bases lay between the germline ends. Germline V gene lookup returns CDR1 MNHEY and CDR2 SMNVEV (reference sequence). This CDR3 contains 16 residues.